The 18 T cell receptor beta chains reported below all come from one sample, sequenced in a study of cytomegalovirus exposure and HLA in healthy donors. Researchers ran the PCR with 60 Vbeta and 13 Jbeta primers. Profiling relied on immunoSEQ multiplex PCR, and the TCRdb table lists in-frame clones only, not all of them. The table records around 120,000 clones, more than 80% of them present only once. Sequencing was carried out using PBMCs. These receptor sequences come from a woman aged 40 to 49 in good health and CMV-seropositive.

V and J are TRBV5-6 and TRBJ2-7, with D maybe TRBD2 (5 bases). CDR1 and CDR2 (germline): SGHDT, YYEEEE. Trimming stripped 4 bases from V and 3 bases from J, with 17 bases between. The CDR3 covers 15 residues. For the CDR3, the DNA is TGTGCCAGCAGCCGTCTGCGGGCCAGTTTCTACGAGCAGTACTTC. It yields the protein CASSRLRASFYEQYF.

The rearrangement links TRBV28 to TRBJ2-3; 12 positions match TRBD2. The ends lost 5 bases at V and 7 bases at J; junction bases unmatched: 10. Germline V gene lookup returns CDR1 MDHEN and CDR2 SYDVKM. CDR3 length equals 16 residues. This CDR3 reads CASSPRLAGEGNTQYF. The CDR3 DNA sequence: TGTGCCAGCAGTCCCCGACTAGCGGGAGAGGGAAATACGCAGTATTTT.

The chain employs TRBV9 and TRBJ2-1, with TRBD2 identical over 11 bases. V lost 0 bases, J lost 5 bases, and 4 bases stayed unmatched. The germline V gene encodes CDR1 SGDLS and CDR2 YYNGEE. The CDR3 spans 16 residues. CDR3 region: CASSVAVTSGNNEQFF. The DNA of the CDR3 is TGTGCCAGCAGCGTAGCTGTGACTAGCGGGAACAATGAGCAGTTCTTC.

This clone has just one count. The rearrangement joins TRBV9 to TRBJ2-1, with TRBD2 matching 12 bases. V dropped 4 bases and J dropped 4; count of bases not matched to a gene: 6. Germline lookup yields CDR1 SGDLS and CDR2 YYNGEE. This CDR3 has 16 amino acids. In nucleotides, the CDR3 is TGTGCCAGCAGCCCCGGGACTAGCGGGCTATACAATGAGCAGTTCTTC. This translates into CASSPGTSGLYNEQFF. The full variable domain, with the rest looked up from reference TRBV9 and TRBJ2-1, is DSGVTQTPKHLITATGQRVTLRCSPRSGDLSVYWYQQSLDQGLQFLIQYYNGEERAKGNILERFSAQQFPDLHSELNLSSLELGDSALYFCASSPGTSGLYNEQFFGPGTRLTVL.

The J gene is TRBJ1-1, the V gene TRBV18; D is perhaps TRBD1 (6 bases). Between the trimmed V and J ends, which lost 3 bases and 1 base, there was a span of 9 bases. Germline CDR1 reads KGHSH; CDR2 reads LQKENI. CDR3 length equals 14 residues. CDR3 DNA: TGTGCCAGCTCACCCGCGACAGGGAACACTGAAGCTTTCTTT. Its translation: CASSPATGNTEAFF.

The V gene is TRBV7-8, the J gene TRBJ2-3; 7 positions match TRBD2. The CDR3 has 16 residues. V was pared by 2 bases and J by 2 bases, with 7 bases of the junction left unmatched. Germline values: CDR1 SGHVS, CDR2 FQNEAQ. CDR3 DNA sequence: TGTGCCAGCAGCTTATTAAGGGACTATGTCACAGATACGCAGTATTTT. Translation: CASSLLRDYVTDTQYF.

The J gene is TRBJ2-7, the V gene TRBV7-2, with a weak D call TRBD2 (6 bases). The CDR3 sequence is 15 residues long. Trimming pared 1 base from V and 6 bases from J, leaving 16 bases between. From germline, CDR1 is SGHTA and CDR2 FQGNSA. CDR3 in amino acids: CASSLGPGGGIEQYF. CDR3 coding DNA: TGTGCCAGCAGCTTAGGCCCTGGAGGCGGGATCGAGCAGTACTTC.

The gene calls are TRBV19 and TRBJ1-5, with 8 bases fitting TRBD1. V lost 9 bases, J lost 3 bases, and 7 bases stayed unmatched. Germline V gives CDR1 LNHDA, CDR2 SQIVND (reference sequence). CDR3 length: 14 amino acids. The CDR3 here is CASRQGTNNQPQHF. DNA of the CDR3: TGTGCCAGCAGACAGGGGACGAACAATCAGCCCCAGCATTTT.

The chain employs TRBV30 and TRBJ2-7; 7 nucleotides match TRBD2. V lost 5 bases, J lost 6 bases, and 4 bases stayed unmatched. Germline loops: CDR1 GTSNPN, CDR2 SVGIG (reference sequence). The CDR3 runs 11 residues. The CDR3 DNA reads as TGTGCCTGGTATCGGGGGGTCGAGCAGTACTTC. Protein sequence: CAWYRGVEQYF.

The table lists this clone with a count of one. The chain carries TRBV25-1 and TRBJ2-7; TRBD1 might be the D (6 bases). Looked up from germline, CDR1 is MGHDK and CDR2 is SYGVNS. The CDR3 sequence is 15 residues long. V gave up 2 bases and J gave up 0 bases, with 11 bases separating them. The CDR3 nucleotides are TGTGCCAGCAGTGAAAGTGGGACACCCTCCTACGAGCAGTACTTC. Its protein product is CASSESGTPSYEQYF.

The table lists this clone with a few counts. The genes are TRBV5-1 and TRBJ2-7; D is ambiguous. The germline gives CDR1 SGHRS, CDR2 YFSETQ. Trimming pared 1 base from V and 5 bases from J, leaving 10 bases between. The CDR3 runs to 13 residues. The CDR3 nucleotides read TGCGCCAGCAGCTTGCAGGTCTTCGACGAGCAGTACTTC. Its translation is CASSLQVFDEQYF.

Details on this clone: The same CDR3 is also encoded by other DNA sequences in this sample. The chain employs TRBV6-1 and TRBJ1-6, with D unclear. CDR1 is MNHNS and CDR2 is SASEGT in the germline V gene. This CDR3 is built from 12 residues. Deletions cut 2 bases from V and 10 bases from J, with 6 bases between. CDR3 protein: CASSELSSPLHF. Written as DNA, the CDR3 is TGTGCCAGCAGTGAACTTAGCTCACCCCTCCACTTT.

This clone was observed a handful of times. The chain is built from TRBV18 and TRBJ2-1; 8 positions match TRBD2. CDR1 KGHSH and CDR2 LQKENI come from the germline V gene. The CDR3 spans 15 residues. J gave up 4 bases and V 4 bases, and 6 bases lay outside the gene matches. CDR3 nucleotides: TGTGCCAGCTCACACCCAGCGGGGGAGTACAATGAGCAGTTCTTC. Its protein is CASSHPAGEYNEQFF.

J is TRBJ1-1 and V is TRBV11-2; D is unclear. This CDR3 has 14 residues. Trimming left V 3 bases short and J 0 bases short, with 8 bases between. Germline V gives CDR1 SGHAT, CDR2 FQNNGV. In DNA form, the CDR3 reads TGTGCCAGCAGCTTCTCGCAGGTGAACACTGAAGCTTTCTTT. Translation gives CASSFSQVNTEAFF.

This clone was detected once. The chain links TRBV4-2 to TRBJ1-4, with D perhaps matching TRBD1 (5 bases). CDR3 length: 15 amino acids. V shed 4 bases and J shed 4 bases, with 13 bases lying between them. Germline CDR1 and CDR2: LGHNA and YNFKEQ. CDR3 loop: CASSPRTRHNEKLFF. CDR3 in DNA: TGTGCCAGCAGCCCCCGGACACGACATAATGAAAAACTGTTTTTT.

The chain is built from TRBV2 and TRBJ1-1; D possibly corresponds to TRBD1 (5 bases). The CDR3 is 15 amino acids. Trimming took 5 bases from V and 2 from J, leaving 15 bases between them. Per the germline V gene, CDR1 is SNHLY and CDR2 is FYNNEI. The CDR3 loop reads CASSRAGGDNTEAFF. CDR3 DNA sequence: TGTGCCAGCAGTCGAGCCGGGGGGGACAACACTGAAGCTTTCTTT.

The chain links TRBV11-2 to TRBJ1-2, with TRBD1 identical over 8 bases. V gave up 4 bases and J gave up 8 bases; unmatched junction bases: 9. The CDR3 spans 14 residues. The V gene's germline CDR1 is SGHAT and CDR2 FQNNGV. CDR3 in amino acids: CASSSRTGTEGYTF. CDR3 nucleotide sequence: TGTGCCAGCAGCTCCCGGACAGGGACGGAAGGCTACACCTTC.

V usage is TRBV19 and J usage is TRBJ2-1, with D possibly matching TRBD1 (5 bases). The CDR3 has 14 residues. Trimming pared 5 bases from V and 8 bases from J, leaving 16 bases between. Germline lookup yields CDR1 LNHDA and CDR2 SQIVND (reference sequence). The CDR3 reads CASSGAGLIDEQFF. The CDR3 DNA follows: TGTGCCAGTAGTGGGGCAGGTCTGATCGATGAGCAGTTCTTC. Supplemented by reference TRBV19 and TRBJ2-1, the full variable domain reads DGGITQSPKYLFRKEGQNVTLSCEQNLNHDAMYWYRQDPGQGLRLIYYSQIVNDFQKGDIAEGYSVSREKKESFPLTVTSAQKNPTAFYLCASSGAGLIDEQFFGPGTRLTVL.